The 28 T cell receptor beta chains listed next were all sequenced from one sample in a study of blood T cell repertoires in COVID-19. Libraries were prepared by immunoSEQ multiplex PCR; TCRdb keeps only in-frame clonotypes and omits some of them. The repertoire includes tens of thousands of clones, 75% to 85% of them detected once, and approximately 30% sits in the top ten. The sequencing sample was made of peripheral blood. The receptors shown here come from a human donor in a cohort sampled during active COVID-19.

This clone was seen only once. This CDR3 reads CASSLVPGQPQHF. CDR3 DNA sequence: TGTGCCAGCAGCTTAGTACCGGGTCAGCCCCAGCATTTT. The chain links TRBV7-9 to TRBJ1-5; no firm D call. V was shortened by 1 base and J by 6 bases, with 7 bases between the two germline ends. CDR1 is SEHNR and CDR2 is FQNEAQ in the germline V gene (reference sequence). CDR3 length: 13 residues. Together with reference TRBV7-9 and TRBJ1-5, the CDR3 gives the full variable domain: DTGVSQNPRHKITKRGQNVTFRCDPISEHNRLYWYRQTLGQGPEFLTYFQNEAQLEKSRLLSDRFSAERPKGSFSTLEIQRTEQGDSAMYLCASSLVPGQPQHFGDGTRLSIL.

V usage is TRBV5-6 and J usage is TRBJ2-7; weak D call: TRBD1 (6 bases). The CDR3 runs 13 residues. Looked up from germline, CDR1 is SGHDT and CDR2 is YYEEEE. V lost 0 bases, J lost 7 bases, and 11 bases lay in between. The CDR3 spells CASSLATGFEQYF. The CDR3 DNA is TGTGCCAGCAGCTTGGCCACAGGGTTTGAGCAGTACTTC.

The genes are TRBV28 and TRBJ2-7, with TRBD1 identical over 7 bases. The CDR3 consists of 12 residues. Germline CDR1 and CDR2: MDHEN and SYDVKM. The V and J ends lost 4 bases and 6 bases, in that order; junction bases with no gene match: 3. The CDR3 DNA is TGTGCCAGCAGTTCACAGGGGAGCGAGCAGTACTTC. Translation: CASSSQGSEQYF.

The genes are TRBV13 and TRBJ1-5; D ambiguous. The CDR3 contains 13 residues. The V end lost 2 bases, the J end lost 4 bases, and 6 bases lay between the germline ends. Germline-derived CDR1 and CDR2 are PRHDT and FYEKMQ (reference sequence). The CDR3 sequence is CASSLSRNQPQHF. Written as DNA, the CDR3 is TGTGCCAGCAGCTTAAGCCGTAATCAGCCCCAGCATTTT.

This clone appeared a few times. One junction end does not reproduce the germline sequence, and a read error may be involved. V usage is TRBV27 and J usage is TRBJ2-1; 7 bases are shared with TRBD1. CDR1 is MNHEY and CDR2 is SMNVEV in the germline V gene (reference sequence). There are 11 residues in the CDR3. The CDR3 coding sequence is TGTGCCAGCAGTTTTCAGGGGGTCTGGGTCTTC. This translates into CASSFQGVWVF.

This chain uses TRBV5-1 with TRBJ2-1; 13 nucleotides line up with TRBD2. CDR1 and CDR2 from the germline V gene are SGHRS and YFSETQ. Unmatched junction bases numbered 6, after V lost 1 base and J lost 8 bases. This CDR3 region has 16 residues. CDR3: CASSLSGTSGADEQFF. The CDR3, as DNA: TGCGCCAGCAGCTTGAGCGGGACTAGCGGGGCCGATGAGCAGTTCTTC.

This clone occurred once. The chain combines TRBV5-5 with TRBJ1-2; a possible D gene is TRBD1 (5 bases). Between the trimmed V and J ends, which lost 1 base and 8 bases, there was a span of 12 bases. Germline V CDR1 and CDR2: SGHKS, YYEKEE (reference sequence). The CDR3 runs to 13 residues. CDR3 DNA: TGTGCCAGCAGCTTGCAGGCAGGGTACGGCTACACCTTC. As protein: CASSLQAGYGYTF.

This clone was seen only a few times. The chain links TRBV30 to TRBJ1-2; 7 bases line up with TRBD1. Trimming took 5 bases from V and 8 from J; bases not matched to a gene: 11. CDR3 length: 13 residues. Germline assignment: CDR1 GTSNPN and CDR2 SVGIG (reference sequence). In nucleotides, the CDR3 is TGTGCCTGGTTGGCTGGGACAGAGAGAGGCTACACCTTC. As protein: CAWLAGTERGYTF.

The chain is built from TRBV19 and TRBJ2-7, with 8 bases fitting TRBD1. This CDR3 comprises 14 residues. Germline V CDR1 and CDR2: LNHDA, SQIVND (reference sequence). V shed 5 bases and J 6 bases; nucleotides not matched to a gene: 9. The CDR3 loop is CASSFRTGYVEQYF. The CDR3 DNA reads TGTGCCAGTAGTTTCCGGACAGGGTATGTCGAGCAGTACTTC.

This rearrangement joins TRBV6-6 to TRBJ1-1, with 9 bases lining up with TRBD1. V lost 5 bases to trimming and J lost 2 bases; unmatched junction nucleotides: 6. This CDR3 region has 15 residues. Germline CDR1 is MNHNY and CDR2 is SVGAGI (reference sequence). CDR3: CASSRSGQGNTEAFF. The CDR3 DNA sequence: TGTGCCAGCAGTCGATCGGGACAGGGAAACACTGAAGCTTTCTTT.

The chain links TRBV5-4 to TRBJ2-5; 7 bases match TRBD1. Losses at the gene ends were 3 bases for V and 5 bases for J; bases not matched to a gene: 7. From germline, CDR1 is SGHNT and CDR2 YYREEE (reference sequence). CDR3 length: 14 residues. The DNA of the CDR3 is TGTGCCAGCAGCTCGACAGGGTCCTCGGAGACCCAGTACTTC. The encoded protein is CASSSTGSSETQYF. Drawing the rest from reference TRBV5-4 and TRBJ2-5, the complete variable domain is ETGVTQSPTHLIKTRGQQVTLRCSSQSGHNTVSWYQQALGQGPQFIFQYYREEENGRGNFPPRFSGLQFPNYSSELNVNALELDDSALYLCASSSTGSSETQYFGPGTRLLVL.

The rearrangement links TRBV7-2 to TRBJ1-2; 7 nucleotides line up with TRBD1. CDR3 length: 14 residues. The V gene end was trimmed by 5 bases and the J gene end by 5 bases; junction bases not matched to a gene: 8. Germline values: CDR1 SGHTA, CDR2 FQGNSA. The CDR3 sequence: CASSERTGVYGYTF. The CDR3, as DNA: TGTGCCAGCAGCGAGAGGACAGGAGTTTATGGCTACACCTTC.

CDR3 nucleotides: TGTGCCAGCAGCCCCGGACTAGCGATAGAGACCCAGTACTTC. It is translated as CASSPGLAIETQYF. The chain couples TRBV7-9 to TRBJ2-5; 9 bases are a match to TRBD2. Looked up from germline, CDR1 is SEHNR and CDR2 is FQNEAQ (reference sequence). The V gene end was trimmed by 5 bases and the J gene end by 4 bases; junction bases not matched to a gene: 5. The CDR3 contains 14 residues.

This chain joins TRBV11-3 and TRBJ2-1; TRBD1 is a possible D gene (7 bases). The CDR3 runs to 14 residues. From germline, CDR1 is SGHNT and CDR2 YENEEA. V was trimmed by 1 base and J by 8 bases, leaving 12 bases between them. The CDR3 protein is CASSLGQGGYEQFF. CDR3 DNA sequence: TGTGCCAGCAGCTTAGGGCAGGGGGGCTATGAGCAGTTCTTC.

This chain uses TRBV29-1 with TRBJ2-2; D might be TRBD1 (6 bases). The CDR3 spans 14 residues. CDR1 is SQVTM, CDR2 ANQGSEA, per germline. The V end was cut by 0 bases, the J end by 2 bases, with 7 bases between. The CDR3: CSVEEDSNTGELFF. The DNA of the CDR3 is TGCAGCGTTGAAGAGGACAGTAACACCGGGGAGCTGTTTTTT.

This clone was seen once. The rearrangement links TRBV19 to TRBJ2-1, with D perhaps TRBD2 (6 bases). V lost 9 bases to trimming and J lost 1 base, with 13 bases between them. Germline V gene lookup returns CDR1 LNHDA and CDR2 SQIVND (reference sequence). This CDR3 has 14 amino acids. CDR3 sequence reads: CARDGGESYNEQFF. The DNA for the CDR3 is TGTGCCAGGGATGGAGGGGAATCCTACAATGAGCAGTTCTTC. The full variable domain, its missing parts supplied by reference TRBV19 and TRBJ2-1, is DGGITQSPKYLFRKEGQNVTLSCEQNLNHDAMYWYRQDPGQGLRLIYYSQIVNDFQKGDIAEGYSVSREKKESFPLTVTSAQKNPTAFYLCARDGGESYNEQFFGPGTRLTVL.

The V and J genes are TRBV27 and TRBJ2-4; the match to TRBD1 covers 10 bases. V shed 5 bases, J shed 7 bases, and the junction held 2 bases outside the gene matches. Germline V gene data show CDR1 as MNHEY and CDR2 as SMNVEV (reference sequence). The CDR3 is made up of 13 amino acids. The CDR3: CASSPGQGNIQYF. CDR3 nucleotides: TGTGCCAGCAGTCCGGGACAGGGGAACATTCAGTACTTC.

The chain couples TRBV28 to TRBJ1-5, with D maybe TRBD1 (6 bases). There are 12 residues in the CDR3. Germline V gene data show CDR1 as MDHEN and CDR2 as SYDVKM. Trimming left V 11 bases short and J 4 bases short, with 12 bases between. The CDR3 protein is CAGKGVNQPQHF. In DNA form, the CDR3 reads TGTGCCGGTAAGGGGGTGAATCAGCCCCAGCATTTT.

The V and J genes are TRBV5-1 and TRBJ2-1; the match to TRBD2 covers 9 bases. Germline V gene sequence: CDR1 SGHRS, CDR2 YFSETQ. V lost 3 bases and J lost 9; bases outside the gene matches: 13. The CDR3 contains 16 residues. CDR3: CASSSQRGAIGGEQFF. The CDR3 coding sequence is TGCGCCAGCAGCTCCCAGCGGGGGGCCATAGGAGGTGAGCAGTTCTTC.

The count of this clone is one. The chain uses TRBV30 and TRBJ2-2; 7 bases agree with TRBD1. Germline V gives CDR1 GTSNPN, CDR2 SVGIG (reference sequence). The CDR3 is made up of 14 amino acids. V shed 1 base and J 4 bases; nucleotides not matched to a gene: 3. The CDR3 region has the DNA TGTGCCTGGAGTGGGGACAGTTTCACCGGGGAGCTGTTTTTT. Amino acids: CAWSGDSFTGELFF.

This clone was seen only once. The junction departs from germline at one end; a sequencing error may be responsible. For the CDR3, the DNA is TGTGCTAGCAGCTTAGCTTTGGGACAGGGAGTGACCCAGTACTTC. This encodes CASSLALGQGVTQYF. The chain combines TRBV7-7 with TRBJ2-5, with 9 bases matching TRBD1. There are 15 residues in the CDR3. From germline, CDR1 is SSHAT and CDR2 FNYEAQ (reference sequence).

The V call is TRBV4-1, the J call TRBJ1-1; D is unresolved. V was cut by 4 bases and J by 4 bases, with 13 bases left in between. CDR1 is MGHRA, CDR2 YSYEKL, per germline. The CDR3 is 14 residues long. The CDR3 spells CASSPLLLGTEAFF. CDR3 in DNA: TGCGCCAGCAGCCCATTACTACTTGGCACTGAAGCTTTCTTT.

CDR3 region: CASSVSTGVNQPQHF. The CDR3 nucleotides are TGTGCCAGTAGTGTCTCGACAGGGGTCAATCAGCCCCAGCATTTT. The rearrangement joins TRBV19 to TRBJ1-5, with 8 bases matching TRBD1. Trimming removed 5 bases from V and 3 bases from J; junction bases left unmatched: 6. This CDR3 comprises 15 residues. The germline V gene encodes CDR1 LNHDA and CDR2 SQIVND (reference sequence). Combining the CDR3 with reference TRBV19 and TRBJ1-5 gives the whole variable domain DGGITQSPKYLFRKEGQNVTLSCEQNLNHDAMYWYRQDPGQGLRLIYYSQIVNDFQKGDIAEGYSVSREKKESFPLTVTSAQKNPTAFYLCASSVSTGVNQPQHFGDGTRLSIL.

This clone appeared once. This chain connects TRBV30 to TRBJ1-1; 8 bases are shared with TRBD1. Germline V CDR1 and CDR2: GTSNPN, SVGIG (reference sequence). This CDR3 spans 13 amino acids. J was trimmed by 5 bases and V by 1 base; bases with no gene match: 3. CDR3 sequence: CAWSAGQGTEAFF. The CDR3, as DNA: TGTGCCTGGAGTGCCGGACAGGGTACTGAAGCTTTCTTT. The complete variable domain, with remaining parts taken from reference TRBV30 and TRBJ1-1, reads SQTIHQWPATLVQPVGSPLSLECTVEGTSNPNLYWYRQAAGRGLQLLFYSVGIGQISSEVPQNLSASRPQDRQFILSSKKLLLSDSGFYLCAWSAGQGTEAFFGQGTRLTVV.

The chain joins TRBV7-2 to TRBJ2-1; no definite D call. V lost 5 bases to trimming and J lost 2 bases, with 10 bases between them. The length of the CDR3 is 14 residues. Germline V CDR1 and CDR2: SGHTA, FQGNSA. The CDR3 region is CASSPSVAYNEQFF. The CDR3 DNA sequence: TGTGCCAGCAGCCCCTCGGTGGCCTACAATGAGCAGTTCTTC.

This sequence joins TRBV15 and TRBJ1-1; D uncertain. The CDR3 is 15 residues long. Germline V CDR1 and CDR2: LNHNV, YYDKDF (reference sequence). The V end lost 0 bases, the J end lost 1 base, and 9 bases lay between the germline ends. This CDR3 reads CATSRDLGKNTEAFF. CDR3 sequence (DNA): TGTGCCACCAGCAGAGATCTCGGGAAGAACACTGAAGCTTTCTTT.

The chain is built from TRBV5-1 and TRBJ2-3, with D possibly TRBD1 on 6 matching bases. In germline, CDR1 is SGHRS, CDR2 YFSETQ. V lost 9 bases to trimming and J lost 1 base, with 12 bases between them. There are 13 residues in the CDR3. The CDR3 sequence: CATRDIRTDTQYF. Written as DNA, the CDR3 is TGCGCCACCCGGGACATCCGCACAGATACGCAGTATTTT.

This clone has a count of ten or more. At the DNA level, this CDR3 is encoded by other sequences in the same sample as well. CDR3 in DNA: TGTGCCAGCAGTTTAGCCCAGACCTACGAGCAGTACTTC. Translation gives CASSLAQTYEQYF. The V call is TRBV27, the J call TRBJ2-7; the D is unclear. Germline lookup yields CDR1 MNHEY and CDR2 SMNVEV (reference sequence). V gave up 2 bases and J gave up 2 bases, with 7 bases separating them. The CDR3 loop spans 13 amino acids.